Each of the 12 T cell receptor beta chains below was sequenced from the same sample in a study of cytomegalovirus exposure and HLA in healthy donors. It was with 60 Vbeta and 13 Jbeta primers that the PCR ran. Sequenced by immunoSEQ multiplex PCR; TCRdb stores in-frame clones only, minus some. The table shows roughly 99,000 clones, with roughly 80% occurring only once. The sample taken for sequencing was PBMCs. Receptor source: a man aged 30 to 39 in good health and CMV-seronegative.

The CDR3 region has the DNA TGTGCCAGCAGCTCCGGGACAGGTCCCCGCGAGCAGTACTTC. It codes for CASSSGTGPREQYF. The gene calls are TRBV13 and TRBJ2-7; 8 positions agree with TRBD1. From germline, CDR1 is PRHDT and CDR2 FYEKMQ (reference sequence). Trimming removed 4 bases from V and 6 bases from J; junction bases left unmatched: 8. The CDR3 length is 14 residues.

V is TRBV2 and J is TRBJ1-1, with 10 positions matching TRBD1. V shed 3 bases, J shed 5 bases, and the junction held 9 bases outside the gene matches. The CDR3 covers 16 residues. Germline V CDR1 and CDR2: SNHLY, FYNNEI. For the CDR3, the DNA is TGTGCCAGCAGTGATACCCGGGACAGGGGAGGGACTGAAGCTTTCTTT. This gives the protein CASSDTRDRGGTEAFF.

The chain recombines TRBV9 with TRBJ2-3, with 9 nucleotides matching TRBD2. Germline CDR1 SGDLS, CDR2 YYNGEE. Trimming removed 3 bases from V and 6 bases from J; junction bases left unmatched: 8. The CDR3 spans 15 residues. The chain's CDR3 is CASSAGAGGSDTQYF. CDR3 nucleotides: TGTGCCAGCAGCGCCGGGGCGGGAGGGAGCGATACGCAGTATTTT. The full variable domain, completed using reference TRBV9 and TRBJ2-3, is DSGVTQTPKHLITATGQRVTLRCSPRSGDLSVYWYQQSLDQGLQFLIQYYNGEERAKGNILERFSAQQFPDLHSELNLSSLELGDSALYFCASSAGAGGSDTQYFGPGTRLTVL.

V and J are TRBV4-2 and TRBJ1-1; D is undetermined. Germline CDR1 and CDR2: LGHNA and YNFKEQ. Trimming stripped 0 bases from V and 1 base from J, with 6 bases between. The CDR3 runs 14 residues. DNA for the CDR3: TGTGCCAGCAGCCAAGATGGGCCGAACACTGAAGCTTTCTTT. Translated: CASSQDGPNTEAFF.

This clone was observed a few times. CDR3 in amino acids: CASSGPGQGTNGYTF. In nucleotides, the CDR3 is TGTGCCAGCAGCGGACCGGGACAGGGGACAAATGGCTACACCTTC. The chain employs TRBV5-6 and TRBJ1-2, with 10 bases matching TRBD1. This CDR3 comprises 15 residues. The V gene end was trimmed by 4 bases and the J gene end by 6 bases; junction bases not matched to a gene: 9. Germline values: CDR1 SGHDT, CDR2 YYEEEE.

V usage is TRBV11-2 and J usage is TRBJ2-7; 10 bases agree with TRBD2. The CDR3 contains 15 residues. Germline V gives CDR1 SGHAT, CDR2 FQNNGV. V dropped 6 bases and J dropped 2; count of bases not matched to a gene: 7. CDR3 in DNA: TGTGCCAGCAGATCGACTAGCGGGCCCCCCTACGAGCAGTACTTC. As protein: CASRSTSGPPYEQYF. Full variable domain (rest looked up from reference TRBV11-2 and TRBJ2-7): EAGVAQSPRYKIIEKRQSVAFWCNPISGHATLYWYQQILGQGPKLLIQFQNNGVVDDSQLPKDRFSAERLKGVDSTLKIQPAKLEDSAVYLCASRSTSGPPYEQYFGPGTRLTVT.

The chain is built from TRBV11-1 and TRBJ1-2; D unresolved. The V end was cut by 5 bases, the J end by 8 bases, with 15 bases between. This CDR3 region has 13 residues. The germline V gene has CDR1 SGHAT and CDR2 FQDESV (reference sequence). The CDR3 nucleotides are TGTGCCAGCAGCGTAGTCCGGGGAGGAGGCTACACCTTC. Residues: CASSVVRGGGYTF.

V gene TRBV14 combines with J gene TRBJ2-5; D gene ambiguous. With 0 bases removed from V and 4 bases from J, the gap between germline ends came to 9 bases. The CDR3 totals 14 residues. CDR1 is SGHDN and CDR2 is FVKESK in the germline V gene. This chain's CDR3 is CASSQDLIAETQYF. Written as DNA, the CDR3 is TGTGCCAGCAGCCAAGATTTGATAGCAGAGACCCAGTACTTC.

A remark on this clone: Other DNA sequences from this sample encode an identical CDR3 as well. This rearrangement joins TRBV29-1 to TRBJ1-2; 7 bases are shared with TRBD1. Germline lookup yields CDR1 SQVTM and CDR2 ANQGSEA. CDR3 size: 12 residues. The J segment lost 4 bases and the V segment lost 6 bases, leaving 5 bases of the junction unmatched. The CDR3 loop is CSVETGSYGYTF. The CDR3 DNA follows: TGCAGCGTGGAGACAGGGAGCTATGGCTACACCTTC.

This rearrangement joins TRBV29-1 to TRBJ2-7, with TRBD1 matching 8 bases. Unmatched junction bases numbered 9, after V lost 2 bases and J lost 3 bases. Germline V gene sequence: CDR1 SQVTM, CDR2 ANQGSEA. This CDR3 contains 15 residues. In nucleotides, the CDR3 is TGCAGCGTTGAATACCTGGGACAGGTGAGCTACGAGCAGTACTTC. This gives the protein CSVEYLGQVSYEQYF.

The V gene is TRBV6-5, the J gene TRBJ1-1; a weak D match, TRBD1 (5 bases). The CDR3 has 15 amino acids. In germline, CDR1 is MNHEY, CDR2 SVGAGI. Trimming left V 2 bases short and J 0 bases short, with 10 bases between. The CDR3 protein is CASSYDNRMNTEAFF. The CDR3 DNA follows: TGTGCCAGCAGTTACGACAACAGGATGAACACTGAAGCTTTCTTT.

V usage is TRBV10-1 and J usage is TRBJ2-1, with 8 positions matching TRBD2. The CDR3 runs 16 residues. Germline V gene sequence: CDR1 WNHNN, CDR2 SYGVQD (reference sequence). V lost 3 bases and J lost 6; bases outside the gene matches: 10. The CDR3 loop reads CASSDLGLASRNEQFF. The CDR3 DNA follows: TGCGCCAGCAGTGACCTCGGACTAGCATCTCGCAATGAGCAGTTCTTC.